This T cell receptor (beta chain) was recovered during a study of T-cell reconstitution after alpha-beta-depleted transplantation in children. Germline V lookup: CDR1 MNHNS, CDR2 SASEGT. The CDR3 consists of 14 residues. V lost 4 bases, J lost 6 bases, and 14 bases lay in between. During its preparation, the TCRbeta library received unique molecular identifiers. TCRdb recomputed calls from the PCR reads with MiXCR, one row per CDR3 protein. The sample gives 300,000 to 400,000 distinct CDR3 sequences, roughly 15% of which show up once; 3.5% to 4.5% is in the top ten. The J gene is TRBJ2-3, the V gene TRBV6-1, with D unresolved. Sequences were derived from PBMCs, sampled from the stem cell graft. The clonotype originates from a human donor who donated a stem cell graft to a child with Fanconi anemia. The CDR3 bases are TGTGCCAGCAGTGTTTCTCGTGGTTCGGATACGCAGTATTTT. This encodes CASSVSRGSDTQYF.